This entry is about one TCR beta chain. What it binds is not known. Patient tissue came from resections in Japan or China, 2014–2017. This entry belongs to a study of immune evolution from preneoplasia to lung adenocarcinoma. Study in general: HLA loss of heterozygosity: about 7% AIS, about 15% MIA, about 30% ADC, none AAH. Study-level findings and limits: Clonality was highest in normal lung, lower in later-stage lesions apparently.

The table came from immunoSEQ multiplex PCR; TCRdb's copy has only in-frame clones and leaves some out. The repertoire holds around 1,700 clones, about three quarters seen once, with roughly 13% in the top ten. V dropped 6 bases and J dropped 0 bases, with 18 bases sitting between them. CDR3 length: 17 residues. CDR1 and CDR2 (germline): LNHDA, SQIVND (reference sequence). V and J are TRBV19 and TRBJ1-3, with D unclear. The sample was FFPE minimally invasive lung adenocarcinoma tissue. The sequence was obtained from a person aged 55 to 79 with lung adenocarcinoma. Here the CDR3 DNA reads TGTGCCAGTAGATGGACTTCTTCAGTGATCTCTGGAAACACCATATATTTT. Translated, it gives CASRWTSSVISGNTIYF.